These 28 T cell receptor beta chains share one sample of origin, sequenced in a study of radiation and T cells in renal cell carcinoma. Indicated time point: baseline pretreatment blood. The treatment here: 15 Gy SBRT to primary tumor, nephrectomy 4 weeks later. Assay: immunoSEQ multiplex PCR; the TCRdb copy retains only in-frame clones and omits some. This sample yields some 150,000 clones, of which around nine tenths are seen a single time; about 11% belongs to the top ten. Specimen: blood, collected from a patient whose treatment included radiotherapy and nephrectomy. Receptors originate from a woman between 50 and 59 years old with renal cell carcinoma.

The chain is built from TRBV28 and TRBJ2-3; unclear D gene. V was trimmed by 6 bases and J by 5 bases, leaving 15 bases between them. Germline CDR1 MDHEN, CDR2 SYDVKM. The CDR3 consists of 14 residues. CDR3 nucleotide sequence: TGTGCCAGCAGATGGAGCGCTCCCGGAGATACGCAGTATTTT. This sequence encodes CASRWSAPGDTQYF.

This chain uses TRBV4-3 with TRBJ2-7; D perhaps matches TRBD1 (5 bases). The CDR3 length is 16 residues. The V end was cut by 2 bases, the J end by 2 bases, with 16 bases between. Germline V lookup: CDR1 LGHNA, CDR2 YSLEER. In DNA, the CDR3 is TGCGCCAGCAGCCAAATGATGGGCAGGGCAACCTACGAGCAGTACTTC. Its translation: CASSQMMGRATYEQYF.

The chain joins TRBV7-9 to TRBJ2-3; 9 bases align to TRBD1. CDR3 length: 16 amino acids. V dropped 2 bases and J dropped 0; count of bases not matched to a gene: 3. CDR1 and CDR2 (germline): SEHNR, FQNEAQ (reference sequence). The CDR3 DNA reads TGTGCCAGCAGCTTAAGACAGGGGGTTAGCACAGATACGCAGTATTTT. It encodes CASSLRQGVSTDTQYF.

V gene TRBV7-3 combines with J gene TRBJ2-5; possibly TRBD2 for D (6 bases). CDR1 and CDR2 from the germline V gene are SGHTA and FQGTGA. This CDR3 spans 13 amino acids. V lost 5 bases and J lost 5, with 12 bases in between. The DNA of the CDR3 is TGTGCCAGCAGCCGTACTAGCCTGGAGACCCAGTACTTC. Translating gives CASSRTSLETQYF.

This clone was seen repeatedly, ten times or more. The chain recombines TRBV29-1 with TRBJ2-1; TRBD1 aligns across 10 bases. There are 15 residues in the CDR3. The V gene end was trimmed by 6 bases and the J gene end by 7 bases; junction bases not matched to a gene: 12. The germline V gene has CDR1 SQVTM and CDR2 ANQGSEA. CDR3 residues: CSVSLGTGARNEQFF. CDR3 coding DNA: TGCAGCGTCTCCCTGGGGACAGGGGCTAGAAATGAGCAGTTCTTC.

V is TRBV11-3 and J is TRBJ2-1, with D perhaps TRBD1 (6 bases). V was cut by 2 bases and J by 5 bases, with 10 bases left in between. Germline loops: CDR1 SGHNT, CDR2 YENEEA. This CDR3 contains 14 residues. The CDR3 region is CASSLTGQNNEQFF. DNA for the CDR3: TGTGCCAGCAGCTTAACTGGACAGAACAATGAGCAGTTCTTC.

This chain joins TRBV29-1 and TRBJ2-7, with D perhaps TRBD2 (6 bases). V gave up 7 bases and J gave up 3 bases, with 16 bases separating them. Germline V gives CDR1 SQVTM, CDR2 ANQGSEA. This CDR3 has 13 residues. CDR3 in amino acids: CSARDSVLYEQYF. CDR3 bases: TGCAGCGCCCGGGACTCCGTTCTCTACGAGCAGTACTTC.

This clone has a handful of counts. The chain links TRBV10-2 to TRBJ2-5; TRBD2 matches 7 bases. Trimming cost V 8 bases and J 1 base; bases outside gene matches: 4. The CDR3 is 13 amino acids. Per the germline V gene, CDR1 is WSHSY and CDR2 is SAAADI. The chain's CDR3 is CASGGVLQETQYF. Written as DNA, the CDR3 is TGCGCCAGCGGGGGGGTACTCCAAGAGACCCAGTACTTC.

The chain couples TRBV6-6 to TRBJ2-3; D is unclear. Germline loops: CDR1 MNHNY, CDR2 SVGAGI (reference sequence). Trimming removed 4 bases at V and 6 bases at J, with 8 bases between. The CDR3 loop spans 12 amino acids. CDR3 sequence reads: CASSSEFDTQYF. The CDR3 DNA reads as TGTGCCAGCAGTTCGGAATTCGATACGCAGTATTTT.

V is TRBV21-1 and J is TRBJ2-7. TRBV21-1 is reported as a pseudogene. CDR3 length equals 12 residues. The CDR3 reads CASRAKGREQYF. The CDR3 DNA sequence: TGTGCCAGCAGAGCAAAGGGCAGGGAGCAGTACTTC.

This chain joins TRBV4-1 and TRBJ1-1; D is possibly TRBD1 (6 bases). V dropped 4 bases and J dropped 0 bases, with 21 bases sitting between them. There are 18 residues in the CDR3. Germline values: CDR1 MGHRA, CDR2 YSYEKL. The CDR3 spells CASSPLGGAKPMNTEAFF. Here the CDR3 DNA reads TGCGCCAGCAGCCCCTTGGGGGGGGCCAAGCCTATGAACACTGAAGCTTTCTTT.

This chain links TRBV10-3 with TRBJ1-2; D is possibly TRBD1 (5 bases). The CDR3 sequence is 14 residues long. V gave up 7 bases and J gave up 2 bases, with 14 bases separating them. The germline gives CDR1 ENHRY, CDR2 SYGVKD. The CDR3 is CAIKMDGDNYGYTF. Here the CDR3 DNA reads TGTGCCATCAAGATGGATGGGGACAACTATGGCTACACCTTC.

This sequence joins TRBV25-1 and TRBJ2-3; 12 bases fit TRBD2. The V gene end was trimmed by 6 bases and the J gene end by 4 bases; junction bases not matched to a gene: 2. The CDR3 runs 14 residues. Germline V CDR1 and CDR2: MGHDK, SYGVNS. The CDR3 coding sequence is TGTGCCAGCAGAACTAGCGGGGGGTCAGATACGCAGTATTTT. It is translated as CASRTSGGSDTQYF. Together with reference TRBV25-1 and TRBJ2-3, the CDR3 gives the full variable domain: EADIYQTPRYLVIGTGKKITLECSQTMGHDKMYWYQQDPGMELHLIHYSYGVNSTEKGDLSSESTVSRIRTEHFPLTLESARPSHTSQYLCASRTSGGSDTQYFGPGTRLTVL.

The chain couples TRBV5-1 to TRBJ2-3; 9 positions match TRBD2. CDR1 and CDR2 from the germline V gene are SGHRS and YFSETQ. The CDR3 consists of 15 residues. The ends lost 7 bases at V and 6 bases at J; junction bases unmatched: 12. The CDR3 sequence is CASGGLAGSGDTQYF. The CDR3 DNA sequence: TGCGCCAGCGGGGGTCTAGCGGGATCCGGGGATACGCAGTATTTT.

This clone was seen just once. This rearrangement joins TRBV21-1 to TRBJ2-3; TRBD2, the D gene given by the table, was not confirmed from the DNA. TRBV21-1 is described as a pseudogene. The CDR3 runs 19 residues. The CDR3 nucleotides read TGTGCCAGCAGCAAAATGTCTCGAGCGGGGACCCCTAGCACAGATACGCAGTATTTT. It specifies CASSKMSRAGTPSTDTQYF.

The chain uses TRBV9 and TRBJ2-6; D uncertain. This CDR3 has 14 amino acids. CDR1 and CDR2 (germline): SGDLS, YYNGEE. V shed 4 bases and J shed 0 bases, with 5 bases lying between them. The CDR3 protein is CASSPVSGANVLTF. In nucleotides, the CDR3 is TGTGCCAGCAGCCCCGTCTCTGGGGCCAACGTCCTGACTTTC.

The J gene is TRBJ1-6, the V gene TRBV6-5; D is perhaps TRBD1 (5 bases). The CDR3 loop spans 12 amino acids. Per the germline V gene, CDR1 is MNHEY and CDR2 is SVGAGI. Trimming removed 6 bases from V and 12 bases from J, with 12 bases in between. Written as DNA, the CDR3 is TGTGCCAGCAGATCAGGGTACGGACCCCTCCACTTT. Protein product: CASRSGYGPLHF.

The chain is built from TRBV10-3 and TRBJ1-2; TRBD1 might be the D (6 bases). V lost 0 bases to trimming and J lost 8 bases, with 13 bases between them. CDR3 length: 14 amino acids. CDR1 and CDR2 from the germline V gene are ENHRY and SYGVKD. DNA for the CDR3: TGTGCCATCAGTGAGTCTAGGGGGGCGACAGGCTACACCTTC. This codes for CAISESRGATGYTF.

The chain couples TRBV6-1 to TRBJ2-5; D possibly corresponds to TRBD2 (6 bases). Trimming pared 5 bases from V and 4 bases from J, leaving 17 bases between. CDR1 is MNHNS and CDR2 is SASEGT in the germline V gene. The CDR3 length is 15 residues. The CDR3 DNA reads TGTGCCAGCAGTACCAACCCGGACGGGGGAGAGACCCAGTACTTC. Encoded protein: CASSTNPDGGETQYF.

This chain uses TRBV19 with TRBJ1-2, with D hard to call. CDR3 length equals 14 residues. Trimming removed 4 bases at V and 7 bases at J, with 16 bases between. CDR1 is LNHDA, CDR2 SQIVND, per germline (reference sequence). The CDR3 sequence is CASSKAMRATGYTF. CDR3 in DNA: TGTGCCAGTAGTAAGGCAATGCGAGCAACTGGCTACACCTTC.

The CDR3 region has the DNA TGTGCCAGTAGTAACGGAGCGGGCAGTAGCGTAGAAAAACTGTTTTTT. It translates to CASSNGAGSSVEKLFF. The chain recombines TRBV19 with TRBJ1-4; D not certain. Trimming removed 4 bases from V and 8 bases from J, with 20 bases in between. Per germline, CDR1 LNHDA and CDR2 SQIVND (reference sequence). The CDR3 is 16 amino acids.

In regard to this clone: The junction departs from the called germline gene at one end, perhaps through a read error. The identical CDR3 is also encoded by other nucleotide sequences in the sample. The V gene is TRBV5-1, the J gene TRBJ2-7, with TRBD1 as a possible D gene (5 bases). This CDR3 region has 15 residues. CDR1 SGHRS and CDR2 YFSETQ come from the germline V gene. The CDR3 DNA follows: TGCGCCAGCAGCCTAGACAGATTTGTCTCCTACGAACAGTACTTC. Its translation is CASSLDRFVSYEQYF.

The V call is TRBV5-4, the J call TRBJ2-1, with a weak D call TRBD1 (7 bases). From germline, CDR1 is SGHNT and CDR2 YYREEE (reference sequence). The CDR3 has 14 residues. The V end was cut by 1 base, the J end by 10 bases, with 15 bases between. The CDR3 loop is CASSLRGRAGEQFF. CDR3 in DNA: TGTGCCAGCAGCTTGAGGGGGCGGGCGGGGGAGCAGTTCTTC.

The genes are TRBV19 and TRBJ1-1; the match to TRBD1 covers 7 bases. Germline-derived CDR1 and CDR2 are LNHDA and SQIVND (reference sequence). V was clipped by 3 bases and J by 0 bases; unmatched bases: 13. This CDR3 region has 18 residues. The CDR3 is CASSIQSRGPSMNTEAFF. The CDR3 DNA follows: TGTGCCAGTAGTATTCAGAGTAGGGGGCCCTCCATGAACACTGAAGCTTTCTTT.

J is TRBJ1-4 and V is TRBV9; 9 nucleotides line up with TRBD1. V was pared by 3 bases and J by 6 bases, with 9 bases of the junction left unmatched. This CDR3 is built from 16 residues. From germline, CDR1 is SGDLS and CDR2 YYNGEE. The CDR3 DNA is TGTGCCAGCAGCGCTAGAGGGACAGGGAGAGATGAAAAACTGTTTTTT. Encoded protein: CASSARGTGRDEKLFF.

The genes are TRBV30 and TRBJ2-7; 7 bases align to TRBD1. Germline CDR1 GTSNPN, CDR2 SVGIG (reference sequence). V shed 4 bases and J 5 bases; nucleotides not matched to a gene: 8. This CDR3 is 13 amino acids long. The DNA for the CDR3 is TGTGCCTGGACAAAGGGGGCTATGGACGAGCAGTACTTC. It specifies CAWTKGAMDEQYF.

The chain couples TRBV18 to TRBJ2-7; D may match TRBD1 or TRBD2 (5 bases each). The CDR3 consists of 15 residues. Germline CDR1 reads KGHSH; CDR2 reads LQKENI. V lost 5 bases, J lost 3 bases, and 17 bases lay in between. CDR3 in DNA: TGTGCCAGCTCAAGCAAGGGTGGTGGGGGCTACGAGCAGTACTTC. Protein: CASSSKGGGGYEQYF. The full variable domain, with the rest looked up from reference TRBV18 and TRBJ2-7, is NAGVMQNPRHLVRRRGQEARLRCSPMKGHSHVYWYRQLPEEGLKFMVYLQKENIIDESGMPKERFSAEFPKEGPSILRIQQVVRGDSAAYFCASSSKGGGGYEQYFGPGTRLTVT.

The J gene is TRBJ1-1, the V gene TRBV4-1, with 9 positions matching TRBD1. Trimming cost V 1 base and J 1 base; bases outside gene matches: 4. The CDR3 is 16 amino acids. Per the germline V gene, CDR1 is MGHRA and CDR2 is YSYEKL. This CDR3 is CASSQGDRVGNTEAFF. The CDR3 region has the DNA TGCGCCAGCAGCCAAGGGGACAGGGTGGGGAACACTGAAGCTTTCTTT.